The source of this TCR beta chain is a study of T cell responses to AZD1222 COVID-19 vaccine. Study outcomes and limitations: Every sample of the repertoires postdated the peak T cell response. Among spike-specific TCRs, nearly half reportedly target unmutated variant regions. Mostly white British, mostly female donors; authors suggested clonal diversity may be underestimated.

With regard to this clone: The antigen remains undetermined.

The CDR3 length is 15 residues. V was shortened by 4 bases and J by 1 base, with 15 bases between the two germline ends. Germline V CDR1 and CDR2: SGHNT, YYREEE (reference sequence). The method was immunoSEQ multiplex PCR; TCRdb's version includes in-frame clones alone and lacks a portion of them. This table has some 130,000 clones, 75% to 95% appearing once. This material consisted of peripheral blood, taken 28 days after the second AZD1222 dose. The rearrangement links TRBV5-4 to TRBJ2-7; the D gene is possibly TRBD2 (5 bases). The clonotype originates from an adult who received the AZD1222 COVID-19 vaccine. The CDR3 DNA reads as TGTGCCAGCAGCCTAAGAGCGGATTCATCCTACGAGCAGTACTTC. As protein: CASSLRADSSYEQYF. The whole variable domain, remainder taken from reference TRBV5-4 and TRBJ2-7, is ETGVTQSPTHLIKTRGQQVTLRCSSQSGHNTVSWYQQALGQGPQFIFQYYREEENGRGNFPPRFSGLQFPNYSSELNVNALELDDSALYLCASSLRADSSYEQYFGPGTRLTVT.